Listed below are T cell receptor beta chains from one sample, sequenced in a study of untreated major depressive disorder. Using immunoSEQ multiplex PCR, the repertoire was profiled, and TCRdb retains in-frame clones only, with some absent. The sample carries 15,000 to 20,000 clones, more than 75% recorded once. Input material: CD4+ T cells from PBMCs. The receptors were sampled from a woman aged 25 to 39 in good health. Each CDR3 is given without its conserved first and last residue. Where a row states a size, it is once, few, many or the class of an expanded clone; other rows omit it.

v_gene	abundance	j_gene	CDR3aa
TRBV9	once	TRBJ2-5	ASSRTSGSRETQY
TRBV30	NA	TRBJ1-5	AWSGQGGQPQH
TRBV28	NA	TRBJ2-5	ASRRQGLETQY
TRBV2	NA	TRBJ2-1	ASSEYRVNEQF
TRBV28	NA	TRBJ2-1	ASSSLESPLEQF
TRBV4-3	NA	TRBJ2-1	ASSQDLGLDNEQF
TRBV19	NA	TRBJ1-3	ASSLTGGLGNTIY
TRBV7-6	NA	TRBJ1-1	ASSRGQGFMNTEAF
TRBV7-9	NA	TRBJ2-3	ASRSSGTSTDTQY
TRBV19	NA	TRBJ2-1	ASISPSWGNEQF
TRBV19	NA	TRBJ2-1	ATQTGDSYNEQF
TRBV30	NA	TRBJ1-2	ACGDQGFGYT
TRBV7-3	NA	TRBJ2-1	ASSLMLASSYNEQF
TRBV2	NA	TRBJ2-7	ASRQDREWGEQY
TRBV10-3	NA	TRBJ2-1	AISVGLQGTEQF
TRBV5-1	NA	TRBJ2-2	ASSLSTGGAGELF
TRBV2	few	TRBJ2-5	ASTQGLQETQY